This T cell receptor beta chain was documented in a study of post-analysis software for immune sequencing data. Study-level information: Relapsing-remitting, secondary progressive and progressive-relapsing forms made up the multiple sclerosis disease courses.

Built from TCR beta cDNA, the libraries had unique molecular identifiers in them. A single record per CDR3 protein comes from TCRdb applying MiXCR to the PCR reads. The data hold around 400,000 distinct CDR3 sequences, with approximately 39% observed a single time. Whole-study results and caveats: TRBV segments more frequent in patients than in controls numbered five and included TRBV5-6, TRBV5-1 and TRBV20-1. Multiple sclerosis was associated with a significant reduction in normalized Chao1 diversity relative to controls.

This clonotype was counted between two and nine times. The antigen is not known. The CDR3 is made up of 11 amino acids. Germline V lookup: CDR1 MGHDK, CDR2 SYGVNS. Trimming cost V 9 bases and J 4 bases, with 9 bases left between them. The source of this sequence is a girl aged 2 to 10 with multiple sclerosis. Sequencing was performed on blood. The chain carries TRBV25-1 and TRBJ2-5; tentatively, D is TRBD2 (6 bases). The CDR3 sequence is CASRGGETQYF. The CDR3 DNA reads as TGTGCCAGTCGGGGAGGAGAGACCCAGTACTTC.